One sample yielded the 13 T cell receptor beta chains listed below, sequenced in a study of T cell responses to AZD1222 COVID-19 vaccine. Sequencing was performed with immunoSEQ multiplex PCR; in TCRdb, only in-frame clones are kept and a portion is missing. The sample lists 130,000 to 150,000 clones, around 91% occurring once. The starting material was peripheral blood, obtained on day 0 of AZD1222 vaccination. These TCRs come from an adult in good health.

The V call is TRBV23-1, the J call TRBJ2-5; D perhaps matches TRBD1 (6 bases). TRBV23-1 is given ORF status, its function remaining uncertain. CDR3 length: 13 residues. V was trimmed by 7 bases and J by 7 bases, leaving 16 bases between them. Here the CDR3 DNA reads TGCGCCAGCAACCCCGCTAGCAGGGGGACCCAGTACTTC. This translates into CASNPASRGTQYF.

The gene calls are TRBV4-3 and TRBJ2-3; the D is unclear. Germline assignment: CDR1 LGHNA and CDR2 YSLEER. The V end was cut by 3 bases, the J end by 2 bases, with 9 bases between. This CDR3 region has 14 residues. CDR3 sequence (DNA): TGCGCCAGCAGCCAGTCCCGCTACACAGATACGCAGTATTTT. Translating it yields CASSQSRYTDTQYF.

The chain couples TRBV9 to TRBJ2-5; perhaps TRBD1 as D (6 bases). This CDR3 is built from 17 residues. Trimming stripped 0 bases from V and 3 bases from J, with 18 bases between. Germline V lookup: CDR1 SGDLS, CDR2 YYNGEE. DNA for the CDR3: TGTGCCAGCAGCGTAGGTCCGGGACCAGGGGCTGAAGAGACCCAGTACTTC. Translated, it gives CASSVGPGPGAEETQYF.

V and J are TRBV19 and TRBJ1-2; no definite D call. This CDR3 spans 12 amino acids. The V gene lost 1 base and the J gene lost 7 bases, with 7 bases spanning the gap. Germline CDR1 and CDR2: LNHDA and SQIVND (reference sequence). This CDR3 is CASSIVGSGYTF. CDR3 coding DNA: TGTGCCAGTAGTATAGTTGGTTCTGGCTACACCTTC. The variable domain in full, with the rest retrieved from reference TRBV19 and TRBJ1-2, is DGGITQSPKYLFRKEGQNVTLSCEQNLNHDAMYWYRQDPGQGLRLIYYSQIVNDFQKGDIAEGYSVSREKKESFPLTVTSAQKNPTAFYLCASSIVGSGYTFGSGTRLTVV.

The chain has TRBV6-5 and TRBJ2-3, with TRBD2 as a possible D gene (5 bases). This CDR3 has 15 residues. Trimming pared 0 bases from V and 5 bases from J, leaving 12 bases between. Germline V lookup: CDR1 MNHEY, CDR2 SVGAGI. CDR3 in DNA: TGTGCCAGCAGTTACTCGTCGGGGAGCGGAGATACGCAGTATTTT. Protein sequence: CASSYSSGSGDTQYF.

A few counts support this clone. The chain uses TRBV7-2 and TRBJ2-7; D not certain. V lost 1 base to trimming and J lost 0 bases, with 7 bases between them. This CDR3 spans 14 amino acids. Germline assignment: CDR1 SGHTA and CDR2 FQGNSA. This CDR3 is CASSLDRSSYEQYF. CDR3 DNA: TGTGCCAGCAGCTTAGATCGCAGCTCCTACGAGCAGTACTTC.

The CDR3 nucleotides are TGTGCCAGTAGTGAAGGATATTCACCCCTCCACTTT. Protein sequence: CASSEGYSPLHF. This rearrangement joins TRBV19 to TRBJ1-6; D is unclear. The CDR3 runs 12 residues. V lost 5 bases and J 8 bases, leaving 7 bases between the germline ends. In germline, CDR1 is LNHDA, CDR2 SQIVND (reference sequence). The full variable domain, with the rest looked up from reference TRBV19 and TRBJ1-6, is DGGITQSPKYLFRKEGQNVTLSCEQNLNHDAMYWYRQDPGQGLRLIYYSQIVNDFQKGDIAEGYSVSREKKESFPLTVTSAQKNPTAFYLCASSEGYSPLHFGNGTRLTVT.

J is TRBJ2-1 and V is TRBV6-4; possibly TRBD2 for D (5 bases). Germline CDR1 MRHNA, CDR2 SNTAGT. This CDR3 is 15 amino acids long. V lost 0 bases and J 3 bases, leaving 9 bases between the germline ends. This CDR3 is CASSDSKRSYNEQFF. The CDR3 DNA is TGTGCCAGCAGTGACTCGAAGCGGAGCTACAATGAGCAGTTCTTC.

The chain employs TRBV7-2 and TRBJ2-3, with D perhaps TRBD1 or TRBD2 (6 bases each). From germline, CDR1 is SGHTA and CDR2 FQGNSA. The CDR3 runs 16 residues. Trimming left V 4 bases short and J 0 bases short, with 14 bases between. CDR3 amino acids: CASSSPGGPSTDTQYF. The DNA of the CDR3 is TGTGCCAGCAGCTCCCCTGGGGGGCCCAGCACAGATACGCAGTATTTT.

V and J are TRBV4-3 and TRBJ2-7, with 10 bases aligning to TRBD2. V gave up 1 base and J gave up 4 bases; unmatched junction bases: 4. CDR1 is LGHNA and CDR2 is YSLEER in the germline V gene. The length of the CDR3 is 15 residues. The CDR3 coding sequence is TGCGCCAGCAGCCAAGCTCTTAGCGGGAGGTACGAGCAGTACTTC. Amino acid sequence: CASSQALSGRYEQYF.

The chain joins TRBV7-9 to TRBJ2-7, with D possibly TRBD1 on 6 matching bases. V gave up 5 bases and J gave up 7 bases, with 24 bases separating them. CDR3 length: 16 amino acids. The germline gives CDR1 SEHNR, CDR2 FQNEAQ (reference sequence). The CDR3 nucleotides are TGTGCCAGCAGCCTCGGCTTGACAGGCCCACCAGGTGAGCAGTACTTC. Protein sequence: CASSLGLTGPPGEQYF.

This rearrangement joins TRBV15 to TRBJ2-5; 11 nucleotides match TRBD2. The CDR3 totals 14 residues. CDR1 is LNHNV, CDR2 YYDKDF, per germline (reference sequence). The V gene end was trimmed by 5 bases and the J gene end by 3 bases; junction bases not matched to a gene: 2. As DNA, the CDR3 is TGTGCCACCAGCCCGACTAGCGGGAAAGAGACCCAGTACTTC. It specifies CATSPTSGKETQYF.

The genes are TRBV5-1 and TRBJ2-3; 8 bases match TRBD2. The CDR3 length is 15 residues. The germline V gene encodes CDR1 SGHRS and CDR2 YFSETQ. Trimming took 4 bases from V and 2 from J; bases not matched to a gene: 6. CDR3 sequence reads: CASSGLAGSTDTQYF. The CDR3 DNA is TGCGCCAGCAGCGGATTAGCGGGATCCACAGATACGCAGTATTTT.